This T cell receptor (beta chain) was recovered during a study of tumor-infiltrating lymphocytes in primary liver carcinoma. In the study overall: Tumors were staged T1-T3 N0M0 and measured roughly 4 to 10 cm across. Study results and caveats: Tumor-adjacent and tumor-blood pairs showed less overlap than tumor region pairs.

The authors took blood RNA from unsorted whole blood and also extracted germline DNA. Germline V CDR1 and CDR2: SEHNR, FQNEAQ (reference sequence). This CDR3 region has 14 residues. Concerning this clonotype itself: Its antigen is currently unknown. The junction departs from the called germline gene at one end, perhaps through a read error.

The input was approximately 500 ng total RNA; TCR beta cDNA was made from it with a constant-region primer. Three-round nested multiplex PCR performed with slightly modified ARM-PCR produced the TCR beta libraries. The first two PCR rounds used TRBV1-TRBV30 primers with a Cbeta primer, nine to eleven cycles each. TCRdb re-derived calls from the multiplex PCR reads in MiXCR, one entry per CDR3 protein. This sample yields around 330,000 distinct CDR3 sequences, of which around 50% are seen a single time; over 15% belongs to the top ten. The V gene is TRBV7-9, the J gene TRBJ2-3; maybe TRBD2 (5 bases). The source of this sequence is a woman in her thirties with primary liver carcinoma and hepatitis B virus infection. The specimen sequenced was peripheral blood. The CDR3: CDSSSARGTNTQYF. CDR3 sequence (DNA): TGTGACAGCAGCTCAGCTCGGGGAACGAATACGCAGTATTTT.